This T cell receptor beta chain derives from a study of Ad26.COV2.S vaccination and SARS-CoV-2 variants. Sequencing was performed with immunoSEQ multiplex PCR; in TCRdb, only in-frame clones are kept and a portion is missing. The data show some 350,000 clones, approximately 81% seen once. Treatment denoted: roughly 18 received Ad26.COV2.S at low or high dose, single or two shots; roughly five received placebo; per-sample allocation not given. Samples analyzed were those drawn on day 63 after the first vaccine or placebo injection. CDR3 size: 15 residues. Germline V gives CDR1 LNHDA, CDR2 SQIVND (reference sequence). V trimming: 4 bases; J trimming: 5 bases; junction bases outside the gene matches: 8.

This rearrangement joins TRBV19 to TRBJ2-3, with 8 bases matching TRBD2. This specimen consisted of peripheral blood, obtained in a trial of Ad26.COV2.S vaccine versus placebo. This TCR was recovered from a person between 18 and 60 years old who received the Ad26.COV2.S COVID-19 vaccine or a placebo. DNA of the CDR3: TGTGCCAGTAGTACAAGCGGGGGTGTTATAGATACGCAGTATTTT. The encoded protein is CASSTSGGVIDTQYF. Filled out from reference TRBV19 and TRBJ2-3, the complete variable domain reads DGGITQSPKYLFRKEGQNVTLSCEQNLNHDAMYWYRQDPGQGLRLIYYSQIVNDFQKGDIAEGYSVSREKKESFPLTVTSAQKNPTAFYLCASSTSGGVIDTQYFGPGTRLTVL.